The sequence of this T cell receptor beta chain was determined in a study of blood T cell repertoires in COVID-19. Study at large: There were acute and convalescent COVID-19 samples, and they came from the United States, Italy and Spain. PBMCs, B-cell-depleted T cells, or T cells were the source of the cDNA or gDNA that made up the material.

In the authors' workflow: Researchers report that nucleated cell counts were estimated from reference gene primer amplification. Sequencing was performed with immunoSEQ multiplex PCR; in TCRdb, only in-frame clones are kept and a portion is missing. That table is the source of V, J and clone size, and D and trimming were worked out from the DNA. The data hold about 37,000 clones, with around 84% observed a single time. This clone was recorded once. The CDR3 extends over 16 amino acids. The V segment lost 5 bases and the J segment 3 bases; nucleotides outside the gene matches: 7. The germline CDR1 and CDR2 sequences are LNHDA and SQIVND (reference sequence).

The chain joins TRBV19 to TRBJ2-2; 9 positions match TRBD1. This receptor was identified in a man aged 65 to 79 with acute or convalescent COVID-19. What was sequenced was peripheral blood. CDR3 residues: CASSATGTGYTGELFF. DNA for the CDR3: TGTGCCAGTAGTGCCACCGGGACAGGGTACACCGGGGAGCTGTTTTTT.